This TCR beta chain was sequenced for a study of cytotoxic CD8 clonotypes in ibrutinib-treated CLL (dated by TCRdb to about 2021). Background on the whole study: The cohort was composed of approximately 11 relapsed/refractory and roughly 16 treatment-naive patients; IGHV unmutated status was identified in 17 patients. Response samples were obtained after a median of approximately twelve months of treatment, with a range of roughly 6 to 36 months. Cryopreserved peripheral blood mononuclear cells were obtained before treatment, at response, and at either sustained remission or disease progression. Partial responses were observed in about 25 patients and complete responses in 2; after a median follow-up of roughly 62 months, remission was maintained in roughly 15 patients and progression was observed in 12. All remission and progressive disease samples were collected while patients were still receiving ibrutinib. An average of around 250,000 productive templates and around 100,000 productive rearrangements was obtained per sample. Longitudinal samples were obtainable from about 30% of the 86 participants in the trial.

The time point label here, explained by the study, means: progressive disease on ibrutinib. For TCR beta library preparation, about 2 micrograms of genomic DNA was extracted from cryopreserved PBMCs. Longitudinal blood samples from CLL patients receiving ibrutinib monotherapy were subjected to high-throughput TCR beta sequencing. Patients were enrolled in a phase 2 open-label single-center ibrutinib monotherapy trial. Broader findings and caveats from the paper: Baseline clonality exceeded that of age-matched healthy donors and correlated strongly with circulating CD8+ T-cell counts. Sustained-remission and progressing patients did not have matched sampling times, and lymph node repertoires were not examined. Public clonotypes were found to be uncommon and were observed to contract or remain stable during treatment; the increase in clonality was shown to reflect expansion of private clonotypes at ibrutinib response. Clonality increased at ibrutinib response, stayed stable in sustained remission, and fell back toward baseline at progression.

Trimming takes 8 bases from V and 7 bases from J, and the germline ends sit 14 bases apart. Counted from cysteine to phenylalanine, this CDR3 has 13 amino acids. Just CDR3 DNA is preserved here, 39 bases in frame from base 1. Looking up the germline V gene yields CDR1 SGHTA and CDR2 FQGNSA. A MiSeq instrument was used for deep resolution sequencing, which targeted depths ranging from 1 in 1 million up to 1 in 200,000 T cells, with coverage averaging 10x for each clonotype. TCR beta libraries were generated with the immunoSEQ hsTCRB Kit. Concerning the study's data processing: The data were analyzed with ImmunoSEQ Analyzer and ImmunoSEQ Data Assistant, and V, D and J gene assignments followed IMGT definitions. Clonality was computed as one minus normalized Shannon entropy of productive rearrangement frequencies, ranging from 0 to 1. Only overrepresented clonotypes making up at least 0.05% of the repertoire of each patient were included in the public clonotype analysis. Approximately 14 age-matched healthy donor repertoires from immuneACCESS served as clonality controls. TCRdb took this table from immuneACCESS and kept in-frame rearrangements with V and J called. Such tables lack part of the clones; where checked against another copy, unresolved V genes explain under half of the gap, and the rest is unexplained. That table furnishes V, J and clone size, whereas the DNA furnished D and trimming. The sample table records 250,000 to 350,000 clones; 76% of these occur just once. The ten biggest clones cover 5.6% of the sample.

Note on this clone: It has no known antigen specificity. Base qualities are not provided; no much larger clone lies one nucleotide away.

Source: PBMCs, taken at disease progression, from a patient treated with ibrutinib. This receptor was identified in a human donor with chronic lymphocytic leukemia. The chain is encoded by TRBV7-2 joined to TRBJ2-2; the D gene identity is not certain. Here is the DNA: TGTGCCAGCGGTGCCGGGTATGGCGGGGAGCTGTTTTTT. It translates to CASGAGYGGELFF.